The clone carrying this TCR beta chain was counted a few times. Its cognate antigen is unknown. The data originate from a study of T-cell memory formation after mild COVID-19. Study-level background: Across donors, TCR clusters were largely donor specific. General study findings and limits: That cross-reactive memory joined was suggested by some responding clones appearing in pre-infection memory.

TCRdb ran MiXCR on the 5' RACE reads and lists one entry per CDR3 protein. This table has about 340,000 distinct CDR3 sequences, under 15% appearing once. The CDR3 is made up of 18 amino acids. CDR1 is SNHLY, CDR2 FYNNEI, per germline. J was trimmed by 6 bases and V by 3 bases; bases with no gene match: 15. The specimen was PBMCs or a T cell subset sorted from them (not recorded which). The clonotype was recovered from a young man who had mild COVID-19 (a few samples of this study predate the infection). Cell type and time point are not known. This chain links TRBV2 with TRBJ2-1; 9 positions match TRBD1. CDR3 in amino acids: CASSELELTGGSLNEQFF. In DNA form, the CDR3 reads TGTGCCAGCAGTGAGCTAGAGCTGACAGGGGGTTCCCTCAATGAGCAGTTCTTC.